Listed below are T cell receptor beta chains from one sample, sequenced in a study of shared clonotypes between healthy human individuals. The method was immunoSEQ multiplex PCR; TCRdb's version includes in-frame clones alone and lacks a portion of them. The sample shows under 1,100,000 clones, 75% to 80% of them seen only once. Sequenced material: memory CD4+ T cells from PBMCs. The receptor set was obtained from a man aged 18 to 30 in good health. Some clones in this sample may be carry-over from other donors' samples. Each CDR3 is given with its conserved first and last residue. D genes are given only for firm matches. Only some rows state a clone size, as once, few, many or a class for expanded clones.

TRBV9	TRBJ2-3	many	TRBD2	CASSATSGSTDTQYF	TGTGCCAGCAGCGCTACTAGCGGAAGCACAGATACGCAGTATTTT
TRBV9	TRBJ2-3	.	TRBD1	CASSTGTATQYF	TGTGCCAGCAGCACCGGGACAGCGACGCAGTATTTT
TRBV19	TRBJ2-7	.	TRBD2	CASSTTSGYSYEQYF	TGTGCCAGTAGTACGACTAGCGGATACTCCTACGAGCAGTACTTC
TRBV28	TRBJ2-7	.	.	CASSRGVSYEQYF	TGTGCCAGCAGTCGGGGAGTGTCCTACGAGCAGTACTTC
TRBV6-1	TRBJ2-3	.	.	CASSGFRGFDTQYF	TGTGCCAGCAGCGGATTCAGGGGTTTTGATACGCAGTATTTT
TRBV5-5	TRBJ1-2	.	.	CASSPDGFSNYGYTF	TGTGCCAGCAGCCCGGACGGATTCTCTAACTATGGCTACACCTTC
TRBV4-2	TRBJ2-3	.	TRBD2	CASMTGLAGADTQYF	TGTGCCAGCATGACGGGACTAGCGGGAGCAGATACGCAGTATTTT
TRBV11-2	TRBJ1-5	.	.	CASSLERGDHQPQHF	TGTGCCAGCAGCTTAGAACGGGGGGACCATCAGCCCCAGCATTTT
TRBV2	TRBJ2-1	.	.	CASSERDSWAEQFF	TGTGCCAGCAGTGAACGAGACAGTTGGGCTGAGCAGTTCTTC
TRBV2	TRBJ2-6	once	.	CASSEGGNNVLTF	TGTGCCAGCAGTGAGGGGGGTAACAACGTCCTGACTTTC
TRBV2	TRBJ2-7	.	TRBD1	CASRQGSTYEQYF	TGTGCCAGCAGACAGGGGAGTACCTACGAGCAGTACTTC
TRBV9	TRBJ1-2	.	.	CASSVGGGAGDYGYTF	TGTGCCAGCAGCGTAGGTGGAGGGGCTGGGGACTATGGCTACACCTTC
TRBV7-2	TRBJ2-7	.	TRBD1	CASSRSGQGTYEQYF	TGTGCCAGCAGCAGATCGGGACAGGGGACCTACGAGCAGTACTTC
TRBV4-1	TRBJ1-4	.	.	CASSLGKGGSEKLFF	TGCGCCAGCAGCCTGGGAAAGGGAGGCAGTGAAAAACTGTTTTTT
TRBV15	TRBJ2-7	few	TRBD2	CATKREGSSYEQYF	TGTGCCACCAAGCGGGAGGGGAGCTCCTACGAGCAGTACTTC
TRBV10-3	TRBJ2-4	.	TRBD2	CAISDLAGGIKNIQYF	TGTGCCATCAGTGATTTGGCGGGAGGGATAAAAAACATTCAGTACTTC
TRBV10-1	TRBJ2-3	.	.	CASSERFGSPDTQYF	TGCGCCAGCAGTGAACGCTTTGGGTCTCCAGATACGCAGTATTTT
TRBV7-9	TRBJ2-1	many	.	CASSWAGNEQFF	TGTGCCAGCAGCTGGGCGGGGAATGAGCAGTTCTTC
TRBV6-6	TRBJ1-1	.	.	CASKGGQTRGTEAFF	TGTGCCAGCAAAGGGGGACAAACGCGGGGTACTGAAGCTTTCTTT
TRBV6-5	TRBJ2-7	once	TRBD1	CASSYSGTGVAYEQYF	TGTGCCAGCAGTTACTCGGGGACAGGGGTGGCCTACGAGCAGTACTTC
TRBV10-3	TRBJ2-7	.	TRBD2	CAIKAVLAGEQYF	TGTGCCATCAAAGCGGTCCTAGCGGGAGAGCAGTACTTC
TRBV10-3	TRBJ2-5	once	.	CAISESAGETQYF	TGTGCCATCAGTGAGTCTGCCGGAGAGACCCAGTACTTC
TRBV7-9	TRBJ2-7	.	.	CASGGRQNYEQYF	TGTGCCAGCGGAGGGAGGCAGAACTACGAGCAGTACTTC
TRBV7-2	TRBJ2-5	once	TRBD2	CASSLGVSGRAGETQYF	TGTGCCAGCAGCTTAGGGGTTAGCGGGAGGGCGGGAGAGACCCAGTACTTC
TRBV28	TRBJ1-2	.	TRBD1	CASRVGQGWGYTF	TGTGCCAGCAGGGTGGGACAGGGTTGGGGCTACACCTTC
TRBV28	TRBJ1-5	few	.	CASREAAQPQHF	TGTGCCAGCAGAGAAGCAGCCCAGCCCCAGCATTTT
TRBV6-1	TRBJ2-3	once	.	CASSEKARLTQYF	TGTGCCAGCAGTGAAAAGGCGAGGTTGACGCAGTATTTT
TRBV28	TRBJ1-4	many	.	CASSFLGAANEKLFF	TGTGCCAGCAGTTTTTTGGGGGCGGCTAATGAAAAACTGTTTTTT
TRBV5-1	TRBJ2-1	.	TRBD1	CASSLGPRGRGDNEQFF	TGCGCCAGCAGCTTGGGGCCCAGGGGGCGCGGAGACAATGAGCAGTTCTTC
TRBV6-5	TRBJ2-1	.	TRBD2	CASTMLAGAGEQFF	TGTGCCAGCACGATGCTAGCGGGAGCGGGTGAGCAGTTCTTC
TRBV4-3	TRBJ1-1	few	.	CASSPQGGSTEAFF	TGCGCCAGCAGCCCCCAGGGAGGGAGCACTGAAGCTTTCTTT
TRBV4-1	TRBJ2-5	.	TRBD1	CASSQTGFQETQYF	TGCGCCAGCAGCCAGACAGGGTTCCAAGAGACCCAGTACTTC
TRBV5-1	TRBJ2-7	.	TRBD2	CASSLGVAGGAYEQYF	TGCGCCAGCAGCTTGGGGGTAGCGGGAGGGGCTTACGAGCAGTACTTC
TRBV28	TRBJ1-5	.	.	CASSLVQGGGPQHF	TGTGCCAGCAGTTTAGTACAGGGTGGTGGGCCCCAGCATTTT
TRBV19	TRBJ2-5	.	.	CASSISAGRVETQYF	TGTGCCAGTAGTATATCGGCGGGCAGGGTGGAGACCCAGTACTTC
TRBV10-3	TRBJ2-1	.	TRBD2	CASGGKISYNEQFF	TGTGCCTCCGGGGGGAAGATCTCCTACAATGAGCAGTTCTTC
TRBV7-2	TRBJ2-7	once	TRBD2	CASSPRASGRTYEQYF	TGTGCCAGCAGTCCGAGGGCTAGCGGGCGAACCTACGAGCAGTACTTC
TRBV27	TRBJ2-7	.	.	CASSFKTRLEQYF	TGTGCCAGCAGTTTTAAAACACGGTTGGAGCAGTACTTC
TRBV5-4	TRBJ1-6	few	TRBD1	CASSAGDRGPLHF	TGTGCCAGCAGCGCGGGGGACAGGGGACCCCTCCACTTT
TRBV20-1	TRBJ2-7	.	.	CSAPGPSEQYF	TGCAGTGCTCCCGGACCCTCCGAGCAGTACTTC
TRBV7-2	TRBJ2-6	.	.	CASSQSRGDNVLTF	TGTGCCAGCAGCCAGTCCAGGGGAGACAACGTCCTGACTTTC
TRBV7-2	TRBJ2-7	few	.	CASSLDGAAYEQYF	TGTGCCAGCAGCTTAGACGGGGCCGCCTACGAGCAGTACTTC
TRBV10-3	TRBJ2-7	.	.	CAISDQGQVYEQYF	TGTGCCATCAGTGACCAGGGGCAGGTCTACGAGCAGTACTTC
TRBV7-6	TRBJ2-4	.	TRBD2	CASSLMGGRSAKNIQYF	TGTGCCAGCAGCTTAATGGGCGGGAGGTCGGCCAAAAACATTCAGTACTTC
TRBV5-6	TRBJ2-2	.	TRBD1	CASSLDRGLDTGELFF	TGTGCCAGCAGCTTAGACAGGGGGCTGGACACCGGGGAGCTGTTTTTT
TRBV29-1	TRBJ2-7	few	TRBD1	CSVATGGNEQYF	TGCAGCGTTGCAACAGGGGGCAACGAGCAGTACTTC